This T cell receptor beta chain was found in a study of control samples from healthy donors and cancer patients. The V and J ends lost 1 base and 2 bases respectively, with 12 bases between them. This CDR3 spans 16 amino acids. Per germline, CDR1 SGHAT and CDR2 FQNNGV. Assay: immunoSEQ multiplex PCR; the TCRdb copy retains only in-frame clones and omits some. This table has around 100,000 clones, roughly nine tenths appearing once. Sequenced sample: blood. The TCR originated in a woman aged 45-65 years in good health. The chain carries TRBV11-2 and TRBJ1-3; D is perhaps TRBD1 (5 bases). In DNA, the CDR3 is TGTGCCAGCAGCTTAGTATCGATGGGGGCTGGAAACACCATATATTTT. Its translation: CASSLVSMGAGNTIYF.